The 23 T cell receptor beta chains in this list originate from one sample, sequenced in a study of PD-L1 blockade in urothelial cancer. Measured with immunoSEQ multiplex PCR; TCRdb has only the in-frame clones, and not every one. The table lists more than 60,000 clones, 85% to 90% of them singletons. Time point specified: peripheral blood 6 weeks after treatment start. This sample comprised PBMCs, obtained around atezolizumab (anti-PD-L1) treatment. The receptors here all came from a man between 60 and 70 years old with urothelial cancer.

The chain is built from TRBV11-2 and TRBJ2-7; D possibly corresponds to TRBD2 (5 bases). CDR3 length: 14 residues. With 6 bases removed from V and 0 bases from J, the gap between germline ends came to 12 bases. Germline V gives CDR1 SGHAT, CDR2 FQNNGV. The CDR3 spells CASREGASSYEQYF. The CDR3 region has the DNA TGTGCCAGCAGAGAGGGCGCCAGCTCCTACGAGCAGTACTTC.

V and J are TRBV30 and TRBJ2-1; 9 bases agree with TRBD1. Unmatched junction bases numbered 9, after V lost 2 bases and J lost 10 bases. Germline CDR1 reads GTSNPN; CDR2 reads SVGIG (reference sequence). CDR3 length equals 14 residues. The CDR3, as DNA: TGTGCCTGGAGTCCCGGGACAGGGCTAATGGAGCAGTTCTTC. Translated: CAWSPGTGLMEQFF.

The chain's CDR3 is CASSPKGGASGANVLTF. In DNA form, the CDR3 reads TGTGCCAGCAGCCCCAAAGGGGGCGCCTCTGGGGCCAACGTCCTGACTTTC. The chain uses TRBV7-3 and TRBJ2-6, with 7 bases lining up with TRBD1. The CDR3 loop spans 17 amino acids. CDR1 and CDR2 (germline): SGHTA, FQGTGA. Unmatched junction bases numbered 7, after V lost 5 bases and J lost 0 bases. Using reference TRBV7-3 and TRBJ2-6 for the parts outside the CDR3, the full variable domain is GAGVSQTPSNKVTEKGKYVELRCDPISGHTALYWYRQSLGQGPEFLIYFQGTGAADDSGLPNDRFFAVRPEGSVSTLKIQRTERGDSAVYLCASSPKGGASGANVLTFGAGSRLTVL.

The rearrangement joins TRBV30 to TRBJ1-2; D call uncertain. Deletions cut 1 base from V and 4 bases from J, with 13 bases between. CDR3 length: 14 residues. Germline CDR1 GTSNPN, CDR2 SVGIG (reference sequence). CDR3 sequence reads: CAWSETAQGYGYTF. DNA of the CDR3: TGTGCCTGGAGTGAAACAGCTCAAGGCTATGGCTACACCTTC. Together with reference TRBV30 and TRBJ1-2, the CDR3 gives the full variable domain: SQTIHQWPATLVQPVGSPLSLECTVEGTSNPNLYWYRQAAGRGLQLLFYSVGIGQISSEVPQNLSASRPQDRQFILSSKKLLLSDSGFYLCAWSETAQGYGYTFGSGTRLTVV.

This chain joins TRBV9 and TRBJ2-3, with a possible D match to TRBD1 (6 bases). Germline V gives CDR1 SGDLS, CDR2 YYNGEE. CDR3 length: 16 residues. V was trimmed by 0 bases and J by 4 bases, leaving 15 bases between them. The CDR3 reads CASSVGWGRRADTQYF. The CDR3 coding sequence is TGTGCCAGCAGCGTAGGATGGGGGCGCCGGGCAGATACGCAGTATTTT. The full variable domain, completed using reference TRBV9 and TRBJ2-3, is DSGVTQTPKHLITATGQRVTLRCSPRSGDLSVYWYQQSLDQGLQFLIQYYNGEERAKGNILERFSAQQFPDLHSELNLSSLELGDSALYFCASSVGWGRRADTQYFGPGTRLTVL.

This clone was observed a single time. The chain has TRBV9 and TRBJ2-7, with D tentatively TRBD2 (7 bases). The CDR3 runs to 15 residues. Germline CDR1 SGDLS, CDR2 YYNGEE. V shed 0 bases and J shed 5 bases, with 15 bases lying between them. CDR3 coding DNA: TGTGCCAGCAGCGTAGGCGGGGGCATCGCTCACGAGCAGTACTTC. Translated, it gives CASSVGGGIAHEQYF.

The V gene is TRBV10-1, the J gene TRBJ2-2, with 9 nucleotides matching TRBD1. The germline gives CDR1 WNHNN, CDR2 SYGVQD (reference sequence). V dropped 6 bases and J dropped 4; count of bases not matched to a gene: 12. The CDR3 length is 17 residues. CDR3 nucleotides: TGCGCCAGCAGCGACAGTCCGGACAGGGGAGTCACCGGGGAGCTGTTTTTT. It yields the protein CASSDSPDRGVTGELFF.

V and J are TRBV6-1 and TRBJ1-2; TRBD1 matches at 7 bases. The CDR3 contains 18 residues. The trim removed 3 bases at V and 4 bases at J, leaving 17 bases unmatched. Germline CDR1 and CDR2: MNHNS and SASEGT. As DNA, the CDR3 is TGTGCCAGCAGTGACCGGGGAATAGGGGGCGCGGAGGGCTATGGCTACACCTTC. Amino acids: CASSDRGIGGAEGYGYTF.

The chain employs TRBV14 and TRBJ2-3, with D perhaps matching TRBD1 (5 bases). CDR1 and CDR2 (germline): SGHDN, FVKESK. The CDR3 consists of 16 residues. V was pared by 4 bases and J by 2 bases, with 16 bases between. Written as DNA, the CDR3 is TGTGCCAGCAGCCGCCCGGGCAGGGCGTCCACAGATACGCAGTATTTT. It yields the protein CASSRPGRASTDTQYF.

The V call is TRBV19, the J call TRBJ2-5, with TRBD1 as a possible D gene (6 bases). The CDR3 is 13 amino acids. Trimming pared 7 bases from V and 7 bases from J, leaving 16 bases between. CDR1 is LNHDA, CDR2 SQIVND, per germline (reference sequence). DNA for the CDR3: TGTGCCAGTACGCTCGGGTCCAGGGGGACCCAGTACTTC. Its protein is CASTLGSRGTQYF.

The V and J genes are TRBV30 and TRBJ1-5; D unclear. This CDR3 has 15 amino acids. The germline CDR1 and CDR2 sequences are GTSNPN and SVGIG (reference sequence). Between the trimmed V and J ends, which lost 1 base and 4 bases, there was a span of 14 bases. CDR3 DNA sequence: TGTGCCTGGAGTGCCGACCCCCCCGGGAATCAGCCCCAGCATTTT. It translates to CAWSADPPGNQPQHF.

This chain links TRBV19 with TRBJ2-1; weak D call: TRBD2 (6 bases). This CDR3 contains 17 residues. Trimming left V 6 bases short and J 0 bases short, with 18 bases between. Germline CDR1 is LNHDA and CDR2 is SQIVND (reference sequence). The CDR3: CASSPPAGRPSYNEQFF. In DNA, the CDR3 is TGTGCCAGTAGCCCCCCGGCGGGGCGTCCCTCCTACAATGAGCAGTTCTTC.

This rearrangement joins TRBV5-6 to TRBJ2-7, with 8 nucleotides matching TRBD1. This CDR3 is 14 amino acids long. V lost 0 bases and J lost 4; bases outside the gene matches: 3. In germline, CDR1 is SGHDT, CDR2 YYEEEE. CDR3 sequence: CASSLGDRRYEQYF. In DNA, the CDR3 is TGTGCCAGCAGCTTGGGGGACAGGAGATACGAGCAGTACTTC.

Many counts were recorded for this clone. The chain is built from TRBV6-1 and TRBJ1-2; D possibly corresponds to TRBD1 (6 bases). The CDR3 has 14 residues. The germline V gene has CDR1 MNHNS and CDR2 SASEGT. Trimming removed 3 bases from V and 8 bases from J, with 16 bases in between. CDR3 protein: CASSDQQGSGGYTF. The CDR3 region has the DNA TGTGCCAGCAGTGATCAACAGGGAAGTGGCGGCTACACCTTC.

This chain connects TRBV5-1 to TRBJ1-1; weak D call: TRBD1 (6 bases). Trimming pared 2 bases from V and 1 base from J, leaving 12 bases between. The CDR3 has 15 residues. CDR1 is SGHRS and CDR2 is YFSETQ in the germline V gene. The CDR3 protein is CASSFLQGPNTEAFF. CDR3 nucleotide sequence: TGCGCCAGCAGCTTCCTACAGGGCCCGAACACTGAAGCTTTCTTT.

This chain connects TRBV5-1 to TRBJ1-2, with TRBD1 identical over 7 bases. The V gene end was trimmed by 5 bases and the J gene end by 4 bases; junction bases not matched to a gene: 8. Germline CDR1 and CDR2: SGHRS and YFSETQ. The CDR3 has 14 residues. CDR3 in amino acids: CASRRGQERYGYTF. DNA for the CDR3: TGCGCCAGCAGACGTGGACAGGAGCGCTATGGCTACACCTTC.

The V call is TRBV5-5, the J call TRBJ2-7, with 7 nucleotides matching TRBD1. J gave up 4 bases and V 4 bases, and 5 bases lay outside the gene matches. This CDR3 spans 13 amino acids. CDR1 is SGHKS and CDR2 is YYEKEE in the germline V gene (reference sequence). CDR3 nucleotide sequence: TGTGCCAGCAGCGCCGGGACAGTTTACGAGCAGTACTTC. Translated, it gives CASSAGTVYEQYF.

The V and J genes are TRBV19 and TRBJ1-4; D not resolved. From germline, CDR1 is LNHDA and CDR2 SQIVND (reference sequence). The length of the CDR3 is 13 residues. V was pared by 5 bases and J by 3 bases, with 7 bases between. The CDR3 DNA reads as TGTGCCAGTAGTCCGCGAGCTAATGAAAAACTGTTTTTT. It is translated as CASSPRANEKLFF.

The CDR3 region is CASSLGTSGGQETQYF. CDR3 nucleotide sequence: TGTGCCAGCAGCTTGGGGACTAGCGGGGGGCAAGAGACCCAGTACTTC. This rearrangement joins TRBV7-9 to TRBJ2-5; TRBD2 matches at 15 bases. The CDR3 contains 16 residues. CDR1 and CDR2 (germline): SEHNR, FQNEAQ (reference sequence). With V trimmed by 3 bases and J by 2 bases, 1 base remained unmatched.

The rearrangement joins TRBV2 to TRBJ1-4; 9 bases fit TRBD1. CDR1 SNHLY and CDR2 FYNNEI come from the germline V gene. The CDR3 sequence is 14 residues long. With 6 bases clipped from V and 5 bases from J, the junction kept 4 bases outside the gene matches. In DNA form, the CDR3 reads TGTGCCAGCAGGGGGACAGGGTGGAATGAAAAACTGTTTTTT. Residues: CASRGTGWNEKLFF.

This clone was seen only a few times. The J gene is TRBJ1-2, the V gene TRBV10-3; 12 bases fit TRBD1. The CDR3 contains 15 residues. V was pared by 4 bases and J by 3 bases, with 3 bases of the junction left unmatched. Per the germline V gene, CDR1 is ENHRY and CDR2 is SYGVKD. The chain's CDR3 is CAISGWDRGHYGYTF. CDR3 nucleotide sequence: TGTGCCATCAGTGGTTGGGACAGGGGGCACTATGGCTACACCTTC.

The CDR3 loop is CASSGGTSALQFF. DNA of the CDR3: TGCGCCAGCAGCGGGGGGACTAGCGCCCTCCAGTTCTTC. The V gene is TRBV4-1, the J gene TRBJ2-1; 10 nucleotides align to TRBD2. V lost 5 bases, J lost 13 bases, and 8 bases stayed unmatched. The germline CDR1 and CDR2 sequences are MGHRA and YSYEKL. The CDR3 has 13 residues.

The chain recombines TRBV15 with TRBJ2-7, with 8 bases fitting TRBD2. The junction had 6 bases not matched to a gene; V was cut back by 0 bases and J by 5 bases. CDR3 length: 15 residues. Per the germline V gene, CDR1 is LNHNV and CDR2 is YYDKDF (reference sequence). The CDR3 protein is CATSRDPGGTDEQYF. The CDR3, as DNA: TGTGCCACCAGCAGAGATCCGGGAGGGACCGACGAGCAGTACTTC.